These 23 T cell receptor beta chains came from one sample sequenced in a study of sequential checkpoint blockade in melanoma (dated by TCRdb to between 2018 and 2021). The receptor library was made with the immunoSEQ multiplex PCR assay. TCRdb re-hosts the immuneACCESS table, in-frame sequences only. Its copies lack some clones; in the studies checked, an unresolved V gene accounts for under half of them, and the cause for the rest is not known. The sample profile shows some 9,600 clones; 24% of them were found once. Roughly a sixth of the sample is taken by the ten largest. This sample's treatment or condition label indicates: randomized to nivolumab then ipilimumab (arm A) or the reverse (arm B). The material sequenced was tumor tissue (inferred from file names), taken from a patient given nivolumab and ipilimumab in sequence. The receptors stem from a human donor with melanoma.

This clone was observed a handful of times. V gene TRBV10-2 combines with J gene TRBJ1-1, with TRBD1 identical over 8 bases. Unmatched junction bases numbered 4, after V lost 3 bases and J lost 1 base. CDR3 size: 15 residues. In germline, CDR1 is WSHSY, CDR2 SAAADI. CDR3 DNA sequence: TGCGCCAGCAGTGACAGGGGGCAGGGGAACACTGAAGCTTTCTTT. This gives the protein CASSDRGQGNTEAFF.

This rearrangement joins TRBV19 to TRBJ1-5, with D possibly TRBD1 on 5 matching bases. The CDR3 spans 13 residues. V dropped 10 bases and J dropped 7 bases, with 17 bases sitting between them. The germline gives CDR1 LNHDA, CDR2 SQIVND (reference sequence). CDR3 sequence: CATSLGRDQPQHF. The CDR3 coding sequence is TGTGCCACCTCCCTGGGGCGCGACCAGCCCCAGCATTTT. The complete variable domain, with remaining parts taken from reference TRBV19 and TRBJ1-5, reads DGGITQSPKYLFRKEGQNVTLSCEQNLNHDAMYWYRQDPGQGLRLIYYSQIVNDFQKGDIAEGYSVSREKKESFPLTVTSAQKNPTAFYLCATSLGRDQPQHFGDGTRLSIL.

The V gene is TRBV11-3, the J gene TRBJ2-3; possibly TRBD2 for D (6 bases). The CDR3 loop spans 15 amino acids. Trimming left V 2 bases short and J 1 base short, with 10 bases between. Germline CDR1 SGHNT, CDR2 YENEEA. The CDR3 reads CASSLRPGGTDTQYF. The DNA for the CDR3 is TGTGCCAGCAGCTTAAGGCCGGGGGGCACAGATACGCAGTATTTT.

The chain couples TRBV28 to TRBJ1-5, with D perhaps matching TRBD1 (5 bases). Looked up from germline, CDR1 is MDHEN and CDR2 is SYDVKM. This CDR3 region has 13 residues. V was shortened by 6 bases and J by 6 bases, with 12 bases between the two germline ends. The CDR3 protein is CASRPTRGQPQHF. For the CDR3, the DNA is TGTGCCAGCAGACCCACGAGGGGTCAGCCCCAGCATTTT. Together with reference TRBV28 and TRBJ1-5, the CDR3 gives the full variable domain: DVKVTQSSRYLVKRTGEKVFLECVQDMDHENMFWYRQDPGLGLRLIYFSYDVKMKEKGDIPEGYSVSREKKERFSLILESASTNQTSMYLCASRPTRGQPQHFGDGTRLSIL.

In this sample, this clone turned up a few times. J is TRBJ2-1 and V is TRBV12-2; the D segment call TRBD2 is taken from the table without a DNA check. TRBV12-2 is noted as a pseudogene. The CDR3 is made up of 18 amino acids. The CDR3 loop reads CASRPPTSGSSLKDEQFF. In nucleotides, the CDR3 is TGTGCAAGTCGCCCACCCACTAGCGGGAGTTCCCTTAAGGATGAGCAGTTCTTC.

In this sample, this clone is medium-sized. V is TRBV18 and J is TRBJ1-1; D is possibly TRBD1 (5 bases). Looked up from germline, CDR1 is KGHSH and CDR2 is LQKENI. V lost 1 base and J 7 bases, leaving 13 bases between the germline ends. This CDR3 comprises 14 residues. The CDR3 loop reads CASSPRVRQGEAFF. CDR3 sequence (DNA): TGTGCCAGCTCACCACGAGTCCGCCAGGGTGAAGCTTTCTTT.

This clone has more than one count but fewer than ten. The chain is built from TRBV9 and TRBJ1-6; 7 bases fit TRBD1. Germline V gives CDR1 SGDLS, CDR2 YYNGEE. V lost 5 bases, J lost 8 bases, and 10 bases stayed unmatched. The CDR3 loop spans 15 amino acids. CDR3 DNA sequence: TGTGCCAGCAGTGTTGATGGACAGGTGGATTCACCCCTCCACTTT. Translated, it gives CASSVDGQVDSPLHF.

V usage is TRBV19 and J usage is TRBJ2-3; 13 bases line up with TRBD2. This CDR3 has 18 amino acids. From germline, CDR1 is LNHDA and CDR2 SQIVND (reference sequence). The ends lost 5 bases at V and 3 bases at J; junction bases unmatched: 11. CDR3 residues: CASSLRTSGSRGTDTQYF. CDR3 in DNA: TGTGCCAGTAGTCTTAGGACTAGCGGGAGTCGGGGGACAGATACGCAGTATTTT.

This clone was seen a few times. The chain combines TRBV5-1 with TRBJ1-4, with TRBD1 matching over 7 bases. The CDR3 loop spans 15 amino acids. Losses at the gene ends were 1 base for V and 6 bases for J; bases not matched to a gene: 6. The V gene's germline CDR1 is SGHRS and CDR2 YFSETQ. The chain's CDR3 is CASSLKGGADEKLFF. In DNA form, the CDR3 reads TGCGCCAGCAGCTTGAAAGGGGGCGCGGATGAAAAACTGTTTTTT.

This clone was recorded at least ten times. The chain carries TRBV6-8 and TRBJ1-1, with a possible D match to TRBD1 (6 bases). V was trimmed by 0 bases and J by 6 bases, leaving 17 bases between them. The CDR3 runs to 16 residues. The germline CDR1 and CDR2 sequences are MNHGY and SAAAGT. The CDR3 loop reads CASSYSGGARGAEAFF. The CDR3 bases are TGTGCCAGCAGTTACTCAGGCGGCGCGAGGGGGGCTGAAGCTTTCTTT.

CDR3 amino acids: CASSKTPRWELFF. In DNA form, the CDR3 reads TGTGCCAGTAGTAAGACGCCGCGATGGGAGCTGTTTTTT. The chain uses TRBV19 and TRBJ2-2; D unclear. CDR3 size: 13 residues. V was cut by 4 bases and J by 9 bases, with 12 bases left in between. CDR1 is LNHDA, CDR2 SQIVND, per germline (reference sequence).

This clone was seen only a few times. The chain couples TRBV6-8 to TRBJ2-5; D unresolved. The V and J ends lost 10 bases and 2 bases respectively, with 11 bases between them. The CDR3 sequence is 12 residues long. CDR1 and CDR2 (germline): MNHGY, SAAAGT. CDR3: CAIMGWQETQYF. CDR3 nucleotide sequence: TGTGCCATCATGGGGTGGCAAGAGACCCAGTACTTC.

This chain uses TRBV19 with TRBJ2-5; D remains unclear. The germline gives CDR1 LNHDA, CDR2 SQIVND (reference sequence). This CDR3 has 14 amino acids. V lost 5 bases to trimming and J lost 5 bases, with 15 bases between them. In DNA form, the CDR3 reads TGTGCCAGTAGTGGGCAGGCCCGGACGGAGACCCAGTACTTC. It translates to CASSGQARTETQYF.

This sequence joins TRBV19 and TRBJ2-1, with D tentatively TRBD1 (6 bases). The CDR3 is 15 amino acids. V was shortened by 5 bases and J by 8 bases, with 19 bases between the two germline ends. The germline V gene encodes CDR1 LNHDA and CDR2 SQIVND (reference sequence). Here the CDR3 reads CASSPRGLGGYEQFF. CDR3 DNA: TGTGCCAGTAGTCCTAGGGGGTTAGGAGGCTATGAGCAGTTCTTC.

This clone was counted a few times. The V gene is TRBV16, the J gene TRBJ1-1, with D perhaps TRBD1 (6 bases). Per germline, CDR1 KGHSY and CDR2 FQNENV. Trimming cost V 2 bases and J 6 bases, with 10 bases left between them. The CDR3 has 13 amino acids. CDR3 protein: CASSQQGIAEAFF. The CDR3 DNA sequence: TGTGCCAGCAGCCAACAGGGGATCGCTGAAGCTTTCTTT.

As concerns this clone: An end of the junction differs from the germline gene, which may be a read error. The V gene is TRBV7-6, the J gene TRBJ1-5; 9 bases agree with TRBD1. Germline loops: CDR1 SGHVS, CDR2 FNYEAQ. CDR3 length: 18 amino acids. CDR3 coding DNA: TGTGCTAGCAGCTTAGGGACAGGGATGGATGGGAGCAATCAGCCCCAGCATTTT. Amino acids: CASSLGTGMDGSNQPQHF.

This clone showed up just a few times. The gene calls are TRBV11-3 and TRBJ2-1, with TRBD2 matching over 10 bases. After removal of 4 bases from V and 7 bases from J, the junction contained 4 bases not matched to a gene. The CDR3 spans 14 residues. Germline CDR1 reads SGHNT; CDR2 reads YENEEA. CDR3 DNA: TGTGCCAGCAGCTATATAGCGGGAGGAAATGAGCAGTTCTTC. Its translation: CASSYIAGGNEQFF. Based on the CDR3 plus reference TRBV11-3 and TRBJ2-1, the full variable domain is EAGVVQSPRYKIIEKKQPVAFWCNPISGHNTLYWYLQNLGQGPELLIRYENEEAVDDSQLPKDRFSAERLKGVDSTLKIQPAELGDSAVYLCASSYIAGGNEQFFGPGTRLTVL.

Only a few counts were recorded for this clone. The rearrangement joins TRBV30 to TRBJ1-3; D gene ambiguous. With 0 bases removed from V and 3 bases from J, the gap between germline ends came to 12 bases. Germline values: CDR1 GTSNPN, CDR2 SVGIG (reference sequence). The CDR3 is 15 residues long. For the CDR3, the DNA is TGTGCCTGGAGTGTTCCCCGGTCAGTTGGAAACACCATATATTTT. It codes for CAWSVPRSVGNTIYF.

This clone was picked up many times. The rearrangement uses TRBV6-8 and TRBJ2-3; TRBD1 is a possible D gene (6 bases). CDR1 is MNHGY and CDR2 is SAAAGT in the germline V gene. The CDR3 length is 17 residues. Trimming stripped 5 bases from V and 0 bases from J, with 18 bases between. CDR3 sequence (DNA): TGTGCCAGCAGTGACTGGGGCAGGGGACGCAGCACAGATACGCAGTATTTT. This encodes CASSDWGRGRSTDTQYF.

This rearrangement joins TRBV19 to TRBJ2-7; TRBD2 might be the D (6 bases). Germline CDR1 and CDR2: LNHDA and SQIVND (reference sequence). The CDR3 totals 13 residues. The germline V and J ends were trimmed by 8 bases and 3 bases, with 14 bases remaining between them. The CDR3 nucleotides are TGTGCCAGTTCTACGCACGGGGGCTACGAGCAGTACTTC. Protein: CASSTHGGYEQYF. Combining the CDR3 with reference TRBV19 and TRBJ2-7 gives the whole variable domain DGGITQSPKYLFRKEGQNVTLSCEQNLNHDAMYWYRQDPGQGLRLIYYSQIVNDFQKGDIAEGYSVSREKKESFPLTVTSAQKNPTAFYLCASSTHGGYEQYFGPGTRLTVT.

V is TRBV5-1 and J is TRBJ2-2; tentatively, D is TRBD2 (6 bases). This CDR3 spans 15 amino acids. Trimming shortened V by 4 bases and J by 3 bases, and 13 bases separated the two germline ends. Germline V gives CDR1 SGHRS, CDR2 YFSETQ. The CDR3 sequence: CASSGRDLDTGELFF. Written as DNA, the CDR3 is TGCGCCAGCAGCGGCCGGGACTTAGACACCGGGGAGCTGTTTTTT.

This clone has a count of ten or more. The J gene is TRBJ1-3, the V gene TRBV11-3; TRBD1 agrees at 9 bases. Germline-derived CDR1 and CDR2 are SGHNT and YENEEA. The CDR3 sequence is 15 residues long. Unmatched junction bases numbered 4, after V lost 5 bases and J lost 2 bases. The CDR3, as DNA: TGTGCCAGCAGCCAGGACAGGGGCACTGGAAACACCATATATTTT. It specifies CASSQDRGTGNTIYF.

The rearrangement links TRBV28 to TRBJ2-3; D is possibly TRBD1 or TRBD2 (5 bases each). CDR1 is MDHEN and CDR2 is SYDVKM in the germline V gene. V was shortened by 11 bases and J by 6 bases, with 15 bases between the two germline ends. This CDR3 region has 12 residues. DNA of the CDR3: TGTGCCTCGGGGCGGAGAAGGGATACGCAGTATTTT. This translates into CASGRRRDTQYF.